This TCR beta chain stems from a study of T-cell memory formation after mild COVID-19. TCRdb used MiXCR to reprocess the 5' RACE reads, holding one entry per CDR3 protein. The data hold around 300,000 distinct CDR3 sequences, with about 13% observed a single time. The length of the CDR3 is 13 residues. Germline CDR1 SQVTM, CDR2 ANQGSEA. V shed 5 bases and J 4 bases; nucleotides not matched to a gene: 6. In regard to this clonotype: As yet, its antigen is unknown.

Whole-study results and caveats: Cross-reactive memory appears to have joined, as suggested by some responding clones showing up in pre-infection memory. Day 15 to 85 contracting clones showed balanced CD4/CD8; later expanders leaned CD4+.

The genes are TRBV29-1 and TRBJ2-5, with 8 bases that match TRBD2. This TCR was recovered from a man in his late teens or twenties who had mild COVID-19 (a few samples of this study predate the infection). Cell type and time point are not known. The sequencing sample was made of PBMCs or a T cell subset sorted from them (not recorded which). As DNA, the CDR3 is TGCAGCGTTTCCGGGCGGGGGGCAGAGACCCAGTACTTC. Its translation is CSVSGRGAETQYF.